A selection of T cell receptor beta chains follows, all from one sample in a study of blood T cell repertoires in COVID-19. Measured with immunoSEQ multiplex PCR; TCRdb has only the in-frame clones, and not every one. Counted here are about 280,000 clones, roughly 90% occurring once; the ten biggest clones make up about 8.5%. Sequencing was performed on peripheral blood. These receptors all come from a young man with active or convalescent COVID-19. Both conserved end residues are part of each CDR3. D genes are given only for firm matches. The listing skips clone size in some rows; elsewhere it reads once, few, many or a size class.

TRBJ2-4 | . | TRBV4-3 | . | TGCGCCAGCAGCCAAGATATCGGACTAAAAAACATTCAGTACTTC | CASSQDIGLKNIQYF
TRBJ2-2 | once | TRBV5-1 | TRBD2 | TGCGCCAGCAGCCTCCGACAGGGAACTAGCGGGGGTCCGAACACCGGGGAGCTGTTTTTT | CASSLRQGTSGGPNTGELFF
TRBJ1-2 | . | TRBV7-6 | . | TGTGCCAGCAGCTTAGATTCAGGGGTCAGAGGCTACACCTTC | CASSLDSGVRGYTF
TRBJ1-1 | once | TRBV18 | . | TGTGCCAGCTCACCTTTGGGCACAGGAACGAACACTGAAGCTTTCTTT | CASSPLGTGTNTEAFF
TRBJ2-7 | once | TRBV20-1 | . | TGCAGTGTTAGTCCCCCCTCGACAGTCTACGAGCAGTACTTC | CSVSPPSTVYEQYF
TRBJ1-4 | . | TRBV2 | TRBD1 | TGTGCCAGCAGGACAAAGGGACAGAGAAATGAAAAACTGTTTTTT | CASRTKGQRNEKLFF
TRBJ1-1 | . | TRBV7-9 | . | TGTGCCAGCAGCTTCATTAGGGGATTGAACACTGAAGCTTTCTTT | CASSFIRGLNTEAFF
TRBJ2-5 | . | TRBV10-3 | TRBD1 | TGTGCCATCAGTGAAGGCAGGGGGCGTGAGACCCAGTACTTC | CAISEGRGRETQYF
TRBJ1-5 | . | TRBV6-8 | . | TGTGCCAGCAGTCTCATTGGTACAGCAAATAGCAATCAGCCCCAGCATTTT | CASSLIGTANSNQPQHF
TRBJ2-1 | . | TRBV11-2 | TRBD1 | TGTGCCAGCAGCCTAGGACAGGCGAGCTCCTACAATGAGCAGTTCTTC | CASSLGQASSYNEQFF
TRBJ2-1 | . | TRBV10-1 | . | TGCGCCAGCAGTGCCACTAGTTCCCCGGAGCAGTTCTTC | CASSATSSPEQFF
TRBJ1-2 | . | TRBV19 | TRBD1 | TGTGCCAGCGCGACAGGGGGGAATGGCTACACCTTC | CASATGGNGYTF
TRBJ1-2 | . | TRBV5-6 | TRBD1 | TGTGCCAGCAGCGCACAGGGACAGGGGGTAGGCTACACCTTC | CASSAQGQGVGYTF
TRBJ2-7 | . | TRBV5-8 | TRBD2 | TGTGCCAGCTCCGTCGCGGGGGACTCCTACGAGCAGTACTTC | CASSVAGDSYEQYF
TRBJ2-3 | . | TRBV10-3 | TRBD2 | TGTGCCACCGGGACTAGCGGGGGGGCTGGAGATACGCAGTATTTT | CATGTSGGAGDTQYF
TRBJ2-2 | few | TRBV5-1 | TRBD2 | TGCGCCAGCAGCCCACCCCGGGGGGGGAAGAACACCGGGGAGCTGTTTTTT | CASSPPRGGKNTGELFF
TRBJ1-2 | . | TRBV5-1 | . | TGCGCCAGCAGCTCCCACAGTAACTATGGCTACACCTTC | CASSSHSNYGYTF
TRBJ2-6 | . | TRBV27 | TRBD1 | TGTGCCAGCAGTGAGGGGACAGGAGCTGTTTATGGGGCCAACGTCCTGACTTTC | CASSEGTGAVYGANVLTF
TRBJ1-2 | . | TRBV13 | TRBD1 | TGTGCCAGCAGCTCAAAGGAGGGACAGGGGATCTATGGCTACACCTTC | CASSSKEGQGIYGYTF
TRBJ2-7 | few | TRBV10-3 | . | TGTGCCATCAGTGAAGACAGCTCCTACGAGCAGTACTTC | CAISEDSSYEQYF
TRBJ1-2 | . | TRBV24-1 | . | TGTGCCACCAGTGATTTGAACAGTGATCACGGCTACACCTTC | CATSDLNSDHGYTF
TRBJ1-2 | few | TRBV11-2 | TRBD1 | TGTGCCAGCAGCTCCAACCGACAGGGGGCAAGGGAGGGTTATGGCTACACCTTC | CASSSNRQGAREGYGYTF
TRBJ1-1 | . | TRBV15 | . | TGTGCCACCAGCAGGGTCACAGGGACTGAAGCTTTCTTT | CATSRVTGTEAFF
TRBJ2-1 | . | TRBV27 | TRBD2 | TGTGCCAGCAGTTTAAATGGACTAGCGGGGGCCTACAATGAGCAGTTCTTC | CASSLNGLAGAYNEQFF